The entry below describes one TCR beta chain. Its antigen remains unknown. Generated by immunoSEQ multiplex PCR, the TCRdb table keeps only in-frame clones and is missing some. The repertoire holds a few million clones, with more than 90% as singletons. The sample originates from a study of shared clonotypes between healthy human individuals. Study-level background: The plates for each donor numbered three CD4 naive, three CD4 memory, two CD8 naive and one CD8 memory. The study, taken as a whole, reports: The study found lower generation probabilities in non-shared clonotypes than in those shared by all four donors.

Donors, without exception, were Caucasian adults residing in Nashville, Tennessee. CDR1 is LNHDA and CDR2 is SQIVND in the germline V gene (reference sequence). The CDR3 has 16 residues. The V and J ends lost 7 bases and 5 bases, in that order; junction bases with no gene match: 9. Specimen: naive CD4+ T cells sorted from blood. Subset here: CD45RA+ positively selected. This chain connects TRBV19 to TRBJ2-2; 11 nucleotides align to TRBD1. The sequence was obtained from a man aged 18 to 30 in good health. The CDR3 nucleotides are TGTGCCAGTAAAAAGAGGGGACAGGGGGTTACCGGGGAGCTGTTTTTT. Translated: CASKKRGQGVTGELFF.